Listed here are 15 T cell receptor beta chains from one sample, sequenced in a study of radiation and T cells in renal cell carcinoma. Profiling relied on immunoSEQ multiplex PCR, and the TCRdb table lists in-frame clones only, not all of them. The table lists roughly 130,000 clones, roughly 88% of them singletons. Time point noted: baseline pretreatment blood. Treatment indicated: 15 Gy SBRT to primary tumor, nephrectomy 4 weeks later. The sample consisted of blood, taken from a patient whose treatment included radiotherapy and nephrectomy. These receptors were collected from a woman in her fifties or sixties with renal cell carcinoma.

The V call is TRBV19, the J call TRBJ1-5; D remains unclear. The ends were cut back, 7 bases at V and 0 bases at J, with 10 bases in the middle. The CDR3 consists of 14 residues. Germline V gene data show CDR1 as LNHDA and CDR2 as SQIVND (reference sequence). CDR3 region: CASTQPASNQPQHF. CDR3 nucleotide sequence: TGTGCCAGTACCCAGCCCGCTAGCAATCAGCCCCAGCATTTT.

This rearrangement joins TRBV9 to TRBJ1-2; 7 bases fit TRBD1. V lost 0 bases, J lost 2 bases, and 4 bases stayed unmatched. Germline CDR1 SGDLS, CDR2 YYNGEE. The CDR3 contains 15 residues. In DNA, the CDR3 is TGTGCCAGCAGCGTAGATAGCAGGGGGAACTATGGCTACACCTTC. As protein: CASSVDSRGNYGYTF.

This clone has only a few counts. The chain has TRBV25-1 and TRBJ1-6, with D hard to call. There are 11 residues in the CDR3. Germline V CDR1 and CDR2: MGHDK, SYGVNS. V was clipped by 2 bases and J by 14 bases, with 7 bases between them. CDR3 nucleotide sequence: TGTGCCAGCAGTGAACCCCCGGCCCTCCACTTT. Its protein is CASSEPPALHF. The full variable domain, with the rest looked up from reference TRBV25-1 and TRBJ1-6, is EADIYQTPRYLVIGTGKKITLECSQTMGHDKMYWYQQDPGMELHLIHYSYGVNSTEKGDLSSESTVSRIRTEHFPLTLESARPSHTSQYLCASSEPPALHFGNGTRLTVT.

DNA of the CDR3: TGTGCCTGGATCCGGTATCGCAGCTCCTACGAGCAGTACTTC. Protein product: CAWIRYRSSYEQYF. The genes are TRBV30 and TRBJ2-7; D is unclear. Germline V gives CDR1 GTSNPN, CDR2 SVGIG (reference sequence). The CDR3 totals 14 residues. Trimming removed 4 bases from V and 0 bases from J, with 13 bases in between. The full variable domain, with the rest looked up from reference TRBV30 and TRBJ2-7, is SQTIHQWPATLVQPVGSPLSLECTVEGTSNPNLYWYRQAAGRGLQLLFYSVGIGQISSEVPQNLSASRPQDRQFILSSKKLLLSDSGFYLCAWIRYRSSYEQYFGPGTRLTVT.

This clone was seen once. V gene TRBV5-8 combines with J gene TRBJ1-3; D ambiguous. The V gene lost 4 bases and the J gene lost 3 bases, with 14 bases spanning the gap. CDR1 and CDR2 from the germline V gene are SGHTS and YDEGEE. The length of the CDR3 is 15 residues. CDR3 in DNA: TGTGCCAGCAGCCGAGGACGGCTCCTTGGAAACACCATATATTTT. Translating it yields CASSRGRLLGNTIYF. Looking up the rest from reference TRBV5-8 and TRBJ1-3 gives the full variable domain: EAGVTQSPTHLIKTRGQQATLRCSPISGHTSVYWYQQALGLGLQFLLWYDEGEERNRGNFPPRFSGRQFPNYSSELNVNALELEDSALYLCASSRGRLLGNTIYFGEGSWLTVV.

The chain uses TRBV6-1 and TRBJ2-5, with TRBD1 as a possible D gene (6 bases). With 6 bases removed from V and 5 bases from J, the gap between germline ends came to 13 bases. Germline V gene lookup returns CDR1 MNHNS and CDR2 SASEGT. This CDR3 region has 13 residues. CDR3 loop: CASSFGQLETQYF. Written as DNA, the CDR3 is TGTGCCAGCAGCTTCGGACAGCTCGAGACCCAGTACTTC.

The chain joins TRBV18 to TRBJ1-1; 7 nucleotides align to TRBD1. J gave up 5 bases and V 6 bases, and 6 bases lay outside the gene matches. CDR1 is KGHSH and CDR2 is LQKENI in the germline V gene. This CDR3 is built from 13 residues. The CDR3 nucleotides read TGTGCCAGCTCTCTCCAGGGGGGAACTGAAGCTTTCTTT. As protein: CASSLQGGTEAFF.

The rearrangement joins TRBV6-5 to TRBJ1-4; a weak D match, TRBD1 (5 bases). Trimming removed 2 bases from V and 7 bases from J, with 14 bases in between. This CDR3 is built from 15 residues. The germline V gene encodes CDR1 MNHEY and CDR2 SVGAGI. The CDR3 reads CASSYRPGFGEKLFF. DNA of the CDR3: TGTGCCAGCAGTTACAGACCAGGGTTTGGTGAAAAACTGTTTTTT.

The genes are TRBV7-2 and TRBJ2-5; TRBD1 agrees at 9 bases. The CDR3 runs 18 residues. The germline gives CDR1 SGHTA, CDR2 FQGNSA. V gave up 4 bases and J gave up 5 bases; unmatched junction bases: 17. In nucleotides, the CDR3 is TGTGCCAGCAGCTCGCGTAATTGGACAGGGGACAGGTTGGAGACCCAGTACTTC. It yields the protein CASSSRNWTGDRLETQYF.

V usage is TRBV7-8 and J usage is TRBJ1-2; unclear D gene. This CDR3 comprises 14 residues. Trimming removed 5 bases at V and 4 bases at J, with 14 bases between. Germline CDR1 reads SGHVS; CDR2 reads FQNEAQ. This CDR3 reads CASSQTRVIYGYTF. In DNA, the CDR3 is TGTGCCAGCAGCCAAACAAGGGTTATCTATGGCTACACCTTC.

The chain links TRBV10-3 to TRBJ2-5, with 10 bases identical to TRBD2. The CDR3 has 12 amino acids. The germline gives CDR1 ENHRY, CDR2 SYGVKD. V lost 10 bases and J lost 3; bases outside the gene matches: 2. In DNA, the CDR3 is TGTGCCACTAGCGGGGGTAAAGAGACCCAGTACTTC. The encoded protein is CATSGGKETQYF.

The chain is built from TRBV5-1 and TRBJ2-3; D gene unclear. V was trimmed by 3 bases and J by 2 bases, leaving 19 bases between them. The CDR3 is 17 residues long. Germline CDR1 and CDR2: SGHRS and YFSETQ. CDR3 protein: CASSWGSSTSLTDTQYF. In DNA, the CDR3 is TGCGCCAGCAGCTGGGGATCCTCTACTTCACTCACAGATACGCAGTATTTT.

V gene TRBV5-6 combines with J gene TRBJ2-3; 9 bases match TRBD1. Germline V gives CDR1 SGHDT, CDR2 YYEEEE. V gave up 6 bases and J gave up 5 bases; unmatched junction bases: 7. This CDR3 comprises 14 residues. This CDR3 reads CASILQGARDTQYF. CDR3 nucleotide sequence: TGTGCCAGCATCTTACAGGGGGCACGAGATACGCAGTATTTT.

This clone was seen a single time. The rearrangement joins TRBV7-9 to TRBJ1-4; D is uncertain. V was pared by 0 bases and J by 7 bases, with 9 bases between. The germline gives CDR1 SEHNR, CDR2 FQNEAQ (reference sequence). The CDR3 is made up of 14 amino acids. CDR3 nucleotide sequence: TGTGCCAGCAGCTTAGCTGTGCAAATTGAAAAACTGTTTTTT. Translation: CASSLAVQIEKLFF.

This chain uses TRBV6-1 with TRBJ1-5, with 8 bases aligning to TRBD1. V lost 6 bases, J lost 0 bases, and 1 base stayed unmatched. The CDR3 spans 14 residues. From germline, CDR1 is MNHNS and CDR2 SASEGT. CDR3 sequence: CASRDRVSNQPQHF. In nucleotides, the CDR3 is TGTGCCAGCAGGGACAGGGTTAGCAATCAGCCCCAGCATTTT.